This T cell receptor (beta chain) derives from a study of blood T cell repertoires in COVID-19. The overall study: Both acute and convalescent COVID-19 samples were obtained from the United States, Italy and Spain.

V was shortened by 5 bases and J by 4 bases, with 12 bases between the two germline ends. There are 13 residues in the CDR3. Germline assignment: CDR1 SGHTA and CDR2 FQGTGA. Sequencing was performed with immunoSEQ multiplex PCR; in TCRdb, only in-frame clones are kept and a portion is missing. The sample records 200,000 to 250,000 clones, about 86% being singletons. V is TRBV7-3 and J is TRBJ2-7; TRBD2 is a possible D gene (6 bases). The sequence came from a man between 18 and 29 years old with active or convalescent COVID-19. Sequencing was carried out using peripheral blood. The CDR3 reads CASSRGITYEQYF. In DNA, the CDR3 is TGTGCCAGCAGCCGCGGGATCACATACGAGCAGTACTTC. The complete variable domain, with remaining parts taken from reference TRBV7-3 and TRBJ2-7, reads GAGVSQTPSNKVTEKGKYVELRCDPISGHTALYWYRQSLGQGPEFLIYFQGTGAADDSGLPNDRFFAVRPEGSVSTLKIQRTERGDSAVYLCASSRGITYEQYFGPGTRLTVT.